This T cell receptor beta chain was recovered during a study of T cell repertoires in cytomegalovirus infection. The V gene's germline CDR1 is SGHTA and CDR2 FQGNSA. V gave up 0 bases and J gave up 4 bases; unmatched junction bases: 10. The CDR3 consists of 17 residues. TCRdb fed the reads into MiXCR, producing one record per CDR3 protein. The repertoire includes 69,000 or so distinct CDR3 sequences, around 28% of them detected once, and 59% sits in the top ten. This clonotype was observed a handful of times. Its specificity is not known. Here the sequenced sample was CD8+ T cells from cultured PBMCs, taken from culture after CMV antigen stimulation. The J gene is TRBJ1-1, the V gene TRBV7-2; the match to TRBD1 covers 8 bases. The TCR sequence derives from a human donor in good health (CMV status not recorded). Some clones in this sample may be carry-over from other donors' samples. The CDR3 loop is CASSLAGMGTGVTEAFF. In DNA, the CDR3 is TGTGCCAGCAGCTTAGCGGGTATGGGGACAGGCGTCACTGAAGCTTTCTTT.